These 15 T cell receptor beta chains were all obtained from the same sample, sequenced in a study of CD8+CD57+ T cells in acquired aplastic anemia. Genomic DNA was employed as the template in profiling TCR beta VDJ and CDR3. TCRdb used MiXCR to reprocess the reads, holding one entry per CDR3 protein. There are about 150,000 distinct CDR3 sequences in the sample; 40% to 65% occur only once, and less than 15% lies in the top ten. All patients picked for sequencing had shown, by flow cytometry, an expansion of CD8+CD57+ cells. The specimen sequenced was sorted CD4+, CD8+, or CD8+CD57+ T cells (not recorded which) from PBMCs. These receptors were obtained from a human donor with aplastic anemia.

This clonotype was detected once. The rearrangement links TRBV10-2 to TRBJ1-1; D remains ambiguous. The V gene's germline CDR1 is WSHSY and CDR2 SAAADI. The CDR3 consists of 14 residues. The ends were cut back, 3 bases at V and 1 base at J, with 9 bases in the middle. This chain's CDR3 is CASSDIHSNTEAFF. The CDR3 DNA is TGCGCCAGCAGTGATATACATTCGAACACTGAAGCTTTCTTT.

The CDR3 nucleotides read TGTGCCAGCAGCTTTAGATTAGGGGAGCTGTTTTTT. It translates to CASSFRLGELFF. The J gene is TRBJ2-2, the V gene TRBV7-6; D is unresolved. The CDR3 runs 12 residues. Deletions cut 3 bases from V and 8 bases from J, with 7 bases between. In germline, CDR1 is SGHVS, CDR2 FNYEAQ.

This sequence joins TRBV27 and TRBJ1-5, with unresolved D. V lost 4 bases, J lost 5 bases, and 15 bases lay in between. This CDR3 is built from 15 residues. CDR1 is MNHEY, CDR2 SMNVEV, per germline (reference sequence). The CDR3 nucleotides are TGTGCCAGCAGTTACTACTGGGGAGTGGATCAGCCCCAGCATTTT. Translated: CASSYYWGVDQPQHF.

V is TRBV28 and J is TRBJ1-2; tentative D call: TRBD1 (5 bases). The germline CDR1 and CDR2 sequences are MDHEN and SYDVKM. V lost 6 bases, J lost 4 bases, and 9 bases lay in between. The CDR3 consists of 12 residues. The CDR3 reads CASSFDSYGYTF. The CDR3 bases are TGTGCCAGCAGCTTTGACAGCTATGGCTACACCTTC.

The V gene is TRBV15, the J gene TRBJ1-2, with TRBD1 identical over 7 bases. Germline V gives CDR1 LNHNV, CDR2 YYDKDF (reference sequence). V was clipped by 0 bases and J by 7 bases; unmatched bases: 5. The CDR3 extends over 14 amino acids. CDR3 sequence (DNA): TGTGCCACCAGCAGAGAACAGGGGATACGTGGCTACACCTTC. Its protein product is CATSREQGIRGYTF.

This clonotype occurred many times. The chain carries TRBV12-3 or TRBV12-4 and TRBJ1-1; weak D call: TRBD1 (5 bases). Trimming cost V 6 bases and J 3 bases, with 20 bases left between them. There are 16 residues in the CDR3. The CDR3 loop is CASSYRDVRRDTEAFF. In DNA form, the CDR3 reads TGTGCCAGCAGCTACCGGGACGTCCGGAGGGACACTGAAGCTTTCTTT.

Notes on this clonotype: Compared with germline, one end of the junction differs, possibly owing to a read error. The V gene is TRBV7-9, the J gene TRBJ2-2, with 11 bases lining up with TRBD2. Germline CDR1 is SEHNR and CDR2 is FQNEAQ (reference sequence). The CDR3 is 15 amino acids. The CDR3, as DNA: TGCGCCAGCAGCCCGACTAGCGGGGTTGCCGGGGAGCTGTTTTTT. It yields the protein CASSPTSGVAGELFF.

V usage is TRBV27 and J usage is TRBJ2-7; TRBD2 is a possible D gene (6 bases). Per germline, CDR1 MNHEY and CDR2 SMNVEV (reference sequence). This CDR3 has 12 amino acids. V lost 5 bases, J lost 4 bases, and 9 bases lay in between. The CDR3 DNA reads as TGTGCCAGCAGTCCAGCGGGTTACGAGCAGTACTTC. Translated, it gives CASSPAGYEQYF.

The chain has TRBV25-1 and TRBJ1-1, with 7 bases matching TRBD1. Germline V gene sequence: CDR1 MGHDK, CDR2 SYGVNS. V gave up 7 bases and J gave up 4 bases; unmatched junction bases: 6. This CDR3 contains 13 residues. The CDR3 nucleotides read TGTGCCAGCACTAGACCAGGGGGCACTGAAGCTTTCTTT. This gives the protein CASTRPGGTEAFF.

This clonotype has ten or more counts. This chain connects TRBV27 to TRBJ1-2, with D uncertain. V was cut by 6 bases and J by 5 bases, with 13 bases left in between. Germline V lookup: CDR1 MNHEY, CDR2 SMNVEV (reference sequence). This CDR3 contains 13 residues. The DNA of the CDR3 is TGTGCCAGCAGCCCACCGGGCCAATATGGCTACACCTTC. It is translated as CASSPPGQYGYTF.

The chain recombines TRBV12-3 or TRBV12-4 with TRBJ1-2; TRBD1 matches at 9 bases. This CDR3 comprises 13 residues. The J segment lost 3 bases and the V segment lost 4 bases, leaving 0 bases of the junction unmatched. The CDR3 here is CASSWDRDYGYTF. The CDR3, as DNA: TGTGCCAGCAGTTGGGACAGGGACTATGGCTACACCTTC.

This clonotype occurred many times. The chain recombines TRBV7-6 with TRBJ2-5, with 11 bases fitting TRBD1. The V and J ends lost 4 bases and 4 bases, in that order; junction bases with no gene match: 2. This CDR3 region has 14 residues. CDR1 SGHVS and CDR2 FNYEAQ come from the germline V gene. Here the CDR3 reads CASSSGQGAETQYF. CDR3 DNA: TGTGCCAGCAGCTCCGGACAGGGGGCAGAGACCCAGTACTTC.

This clonotype was recorded at least ten times. This sequence joins TRBV7-8 and TRBJ2-5; unclear D gene. The germline gives CDR1 SGHVS, CDR2 FQNEAQ. V was trimmed by 7 bases and J by 1 base, leaving 13 bases between them. The CDR3 covers 14 residues. The DNA of the CDR3 is TGTGCCAGCAACTCCCTGGGTCCCCAAGAGACCCAGTACTTC. Protein: CASNSLGPQETQYF. Using reference TRBV7-8 and TRBJ2-5 for the parts outside the CDR3, the full variable domain is GAGVSQSPRYKVAKRGQDVALRCDPISGHVSLFWYQQALGQGPEFLTYFQNEAQLDKSGLPSDRFFAERPEGSVSTLKIQRTQQEDSAVYLCASNSLGPQETQYFGPGTRLLVL.

The V gene is TRBV20-1, the J gene TRBJ2-7, with a possible D match to TRBD1 (5 bases). This CDR3 has 14 amino acids. CDR1 and CDR2 (germline): DFQATT, SNEGSKA (reference sequence). The V end lost 3 bases, the J end lost 6 bases, and 18 bases lay between the germline ends. DNA of the CDR3: TGCAGTGCTAGTCCGACAGACCGGGCGACCGAGCAGTACTTC. Translation: CSASPTDRATEQYF.

Regarding this clonotype: This could be a read error, since a much larger clone is one nucleotide away. Likely a read error: the CDR3 ends without its conserved phenylalanine or tryptophan. The chain couples TRBV6-1 to TRBJ2-1; possibly TRBD2 for D (5 bases). The CDR3 totals 16 residues. Germline CDR1 MNHNS, CDR2 SASEGT. With 1 base removed from V and 2 bases from J, the gap between germline ends came to 12 bases. CDR3 in amino acids: CASSEEPGTTYNEQFL. The CDR3 DNA is TGTGCCAGCAGTGAAGAGCCGGGAACTACCTACAATGAGCAGTTCCTC.